These T cell receptor beta chains were read from a single sample in a study of blood T cell repertoires in COVID-19. Here immunoSEQ multiplex PCR was the method, and the copy in TCRdb shows in-frame clones only, minus some. The data hold 200,000 to 250,000 clones, with roughly nine tenths observed a single time. The specimen was PBMCs or T cells enriched from blood (not recorded which). The receptor source for this set is a woman aged 30 to 39 who had recovered from COVID-19. Each CDR3 is given with its conserved first and last residue. Fields, in order: V gene, clone size, D gene, J gene, CDR3 protein, CDR3 DNA. D genes are given only for firm matches. Part of the rows lack a size; the others show once, few, many or a class for expanded clones.

TRBV7-2	NA	NA	TRBJ1-2	CASSFGGSYGYTF	TGTGCCAGCAGCTTCGGGGGTTCCTATGGCTACACCTTC
TRBV13	NA	TRBD1	TRBJ1-6	CASSDPRDRGYSPLHF	TGTGCCAGCAGCGATCCCCGGGACAGGGGTTATTCACCCCTCCACTTT
TRBV3-1/TRBV3-2	once	TRBD1	TRBJ1-4	CASSPQGQANEKLFF	TGTGCCAGCAGCCCCCAAGGACAGGCTAATGAAAAACTGTTTTTT
TRBV19	NA	TRBD1	TRBJ1-5	CASSTMDRGQGQPQHF	TGTGCCAGTAGTACCATGGACAGGGGGCAGGGTCAGCCCCAGCATTTT
TRBV2	NA	NA	TRBJ1-2	CASSPGQSVYGYTF	TGTGCCAGCAGCCCCGGACAGTCTGTATATGGCTACACCTTC
TRBV9	NA	NA	TRBJ1-1	CASSARELPNTEAFF	TGTGCCAGCAGCGCCCGGGAGCTGCCGAACACTGAAGCTTTCTTT
TRBV6-5	NA	NA	TRBJ1-2	CASRYPSSGNYGYTF	TGTGCCAGCAGATACCCTAGCTCGGGGAACTATGGCTACACCTTC
TRBV5-1	NA	TRBD2	TRBJ2-5	CASSLGSSGLVLETQYF	TGCGCCAGCAGCTTGGGCTCGTCGGGACTAGTTTTAGAGACCCAGTACTTC
TRBV7-3	NA	NA	TRBJ1-1	CASSLQMNTEAFF	TGTGCCAGCAGCTTACAAATGAACACTGAAGCTTTCTTT
TRBV5-1	once	NA	TRBJ1-1	CASSLIPGLRTEAFF	TGCGCCAGCAGCTTGATCCCGGGATTACGGACTGAAGCTTTCTTT
TRBV7-6	NA	TRBD2	TRBJ2-3	CASSLGRGGSDTQYF	TGTGCCAGCAGCTTAGGCCGGGGGGGGTCAGATACGCAGTATTTT
TRBV6-2/TRBV6-3	NA	NA	TRBJ1-2	CASSYSSTVLNYGYTF	TGTGCCAGCAGTTACTCGAGTACAGTCCTTAACTATGGCTACACCTTC
TRBV4-3	NA	NA	TRBJ1-4	CASSQGGTNEKLFF	TGCGCCAGCAGCCAGGGAGGGACTAATGAAAAACTGTTTTTT
TRBV5-6	NA	NA	TRBJ1-2	CASSYTGSRDGYTF	TGTGCCAGCAGCTATACAGGGTCTAGGGATGGCTACACCTTC
TRBV7-6	NA	TRBD2	TRBJ2-7	CASSLTSGELPYEQYF	TGTGCCAGCAGCTTAACCAGCGGGGAGCTACCCTACGAGCAGTACTTC
TRBV10-3	NA	NA	TRBJ2-5	CAISEQGNQETQYF	TGTGCCATCAGCGAACAGGGAAACCAAGAGACCCAGTACTTC